The entry below gives a single T cell receptor beta chain sequence along with its context. CDR1 is SGHTA, CDR2 FQGNSA, per germline. The V gene end was trimmed by 3 bases and the J gene end by 8 bases; junction bases not matched to a gene: 11. The CDR3 totals 16 residues. These data belong to a study of blood T cell repertoires in COVID-19. Assay: immunoSEQ multiplex PCR; the TCRdb copy retains only in-frame clones and omits some. This sample has tens of thousands of clones, with around 88% found just once. This clonotype originated in a man aged 70 or older with acute or convalescent COVID-19. V usage is TRBV7-2 and J usage is TRBJ1-2, with 11 bases matching TRBD1. Sequencing was carried out using peripheral blood. The CDR3 reads CASSFIGQGALGGYTF. The CDR3 DNA reads TGTGCCAGCAGCTTTATCGGACAGGGGGCACTCGGGGGCTACACCTTC.